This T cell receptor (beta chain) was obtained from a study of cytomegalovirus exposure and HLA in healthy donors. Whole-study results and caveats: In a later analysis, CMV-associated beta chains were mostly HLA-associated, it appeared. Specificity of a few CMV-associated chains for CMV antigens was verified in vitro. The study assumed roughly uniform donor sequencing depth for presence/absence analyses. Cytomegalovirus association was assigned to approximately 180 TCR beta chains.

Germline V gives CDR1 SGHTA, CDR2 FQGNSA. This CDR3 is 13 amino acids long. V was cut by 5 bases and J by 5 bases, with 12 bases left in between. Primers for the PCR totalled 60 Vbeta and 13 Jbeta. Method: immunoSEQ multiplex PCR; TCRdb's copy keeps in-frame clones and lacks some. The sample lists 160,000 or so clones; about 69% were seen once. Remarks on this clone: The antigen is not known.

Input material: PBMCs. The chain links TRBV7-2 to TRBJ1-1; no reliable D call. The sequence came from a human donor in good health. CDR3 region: CASSGSHGTEAFF. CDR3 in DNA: TGTGCCAGCAGCGGGAGTCATGGGACTGAAGCTTTCTTT.